These 3 T cell receptor beta chains were all obtained from the same sample, sequenced in a study of blood T cell repertoires in COVID-19 (TCRdb year 2020). The library was built by means of the immunoSEQ multiplex PCR assay. Entries here come from immuneACCESS through TCRdb and include only in-frame sequences with V and J called. Some clones fail to appear in such tables; in the studies checked, an unresolved V gene covers under half of the shortfall, and the cause of the remainder is unknown. The sample includes roughly 50,000 clones, with 60% to 85% observed a single time. Approximately 15% of the sample is taken by the ten largest. Sequenced input: peripheral blood. The source is a human donor with active or convalescent COVID-19. The donor label of this sample is uncertain.

V gene TRBV3-1 (or the pseudogene TRBV3-2) combines with J gene TRBJ1-2; no clear D. The CDR3 is 13 amino acids. Between the trimmed V and J ends, which lost 2 bases and 1 base, there was a span of 5 bases. Germline V gene data show CDR1 as LGHDT and CDR2 as YNNKEL (reference sequence). CDR3 loop: CASSQNSNYGYTF. Written as DNA, the CDR3 is TGTGCCAGCAGCCAAAACAGTAACTATGGCTACACCTTC.

The gene calls are TRBV7-6 and TRBJ2-7; tentative D call: TRBD2 (6 bases). The CDR3 contains 19 residues. Trimming stripped 2 bases from V and 2 bases from J, with 25 bases between. Per germline, CDR1 SGHVS and CDR2 FNYEAQ. For the CDR3, the DNA is TGTGCCAGCAGCTTACTTAATCGGCCGGGAGATCCGCAGCCCTACGAGCAGTACTTC. It specifies CASSLLNRPGDPQPYEQYF. The entire variable domain, with the rest obtained from reference TRBV7-6 and TRBJ2-7, is as follows: GAGVSQSPRYKVTKRGQDVALRCDPISGHVSLYWYRQALGQGPEFLTYFNYEAQQDKSGLPNDRFSAERPEGSISTLTIQRTEQRDSAMYRCASSLLNRPGDPQPYEQYFGPGTRLTVT.

This clone was seen only once. This chain connects TRBV7-2 to TRBJ1-1; TRBD1 matches 10 bases. CDR3 length: 13 amino acids. CDR1 and CDR2 from the germline V gene are SGHTA and FQGNSA. Trimming removed 5 bases from V and 11 bases from J; junction bases left unmatched: 8. As DNA, the CDR3 is TGTGCCAGCAGCCTCCATAGACAGGGGGCGGCTTTCTTT. Encoded protein: CASSLHRQGAAFF. Based on the CDR3 plus reference TRBV7-2 and TRBJ1-1, the full variable domain is GAGVSQSPSNKVTEKGKDVELRCDPISGHTALYWYRQSLGQGLEFLIYFQGNSAPDKSGLPSDRFSAERTGGSVSTLTIQRTQQEDSAVYLCASSLHRQGAAFFGQGTRLTVV.